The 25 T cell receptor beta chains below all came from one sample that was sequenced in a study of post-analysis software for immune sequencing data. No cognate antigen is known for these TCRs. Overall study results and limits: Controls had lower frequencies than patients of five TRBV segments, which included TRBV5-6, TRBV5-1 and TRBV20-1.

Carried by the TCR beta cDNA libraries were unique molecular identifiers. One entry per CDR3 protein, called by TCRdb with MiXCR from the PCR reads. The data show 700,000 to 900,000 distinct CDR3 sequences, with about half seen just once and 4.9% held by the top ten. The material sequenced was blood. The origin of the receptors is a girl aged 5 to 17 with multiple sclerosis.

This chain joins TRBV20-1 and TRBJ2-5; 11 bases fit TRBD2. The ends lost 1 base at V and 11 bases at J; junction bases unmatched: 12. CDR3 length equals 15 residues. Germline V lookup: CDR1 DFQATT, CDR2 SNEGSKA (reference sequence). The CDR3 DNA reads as TGCAGTGCTAGAGGACTAGCGGGGACCGGCGTTGAGCAGTACTTC. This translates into CSARGLAGTGVEQYF.

CDR3 DNA: TGTGCCAGCAGTTTAGTTAGGGGAAGATCGAACACTGAAGCTTTCTTT. It yields the protein CASSLVRGRSNTEAFF. The V and J genes are TRBV12-3 or TRBV12-4 and TRBJ1-1; maybe TRBD1 (5 bases). Trimming left V 1 base short and J 1 base short, with 13 bases between. This CDR3 has 16 amino acids.

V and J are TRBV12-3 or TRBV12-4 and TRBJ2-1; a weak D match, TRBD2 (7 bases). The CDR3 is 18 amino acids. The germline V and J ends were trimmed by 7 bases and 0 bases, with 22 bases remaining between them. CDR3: CASTQGSASGISYNEQFF. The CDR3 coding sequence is TGTGCCAGCACCCAGGGGTCGGCTAGCGGTATCTCCTACAATGAGCAGTTCTTC.

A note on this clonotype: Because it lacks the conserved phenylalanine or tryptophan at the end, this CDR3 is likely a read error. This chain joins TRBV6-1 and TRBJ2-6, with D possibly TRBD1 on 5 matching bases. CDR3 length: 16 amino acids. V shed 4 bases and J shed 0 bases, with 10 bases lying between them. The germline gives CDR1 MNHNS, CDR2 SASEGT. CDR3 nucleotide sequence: TGTGCCAGCAGTGCCCGACAGAGCTCTGGGGCCAACGTCCTGACTTTA. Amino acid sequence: CASSARQSSGANVLTL.

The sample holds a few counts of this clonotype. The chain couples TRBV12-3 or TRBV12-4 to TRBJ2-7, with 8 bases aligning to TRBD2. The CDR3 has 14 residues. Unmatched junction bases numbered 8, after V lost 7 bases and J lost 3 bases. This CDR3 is CASKPSGSHYEQYF. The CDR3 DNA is TGTGCCAGCAAACCCAGCGGGAGCCACTACGAGCAGTACTTC.

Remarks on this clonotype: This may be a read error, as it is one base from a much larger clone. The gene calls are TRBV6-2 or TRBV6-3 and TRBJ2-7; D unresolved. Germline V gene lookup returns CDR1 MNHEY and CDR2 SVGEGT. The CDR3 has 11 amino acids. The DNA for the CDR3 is TGTGCCAGCAGTTACGATTACGGGCAGTACTTC. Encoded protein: CASSYDYGQYF.

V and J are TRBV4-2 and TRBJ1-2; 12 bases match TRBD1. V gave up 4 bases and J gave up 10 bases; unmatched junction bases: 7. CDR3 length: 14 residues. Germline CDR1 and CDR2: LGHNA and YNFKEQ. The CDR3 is CASSRTGQGADYTF. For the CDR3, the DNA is TGTGCCAGCAGCCGAACGGGACAGGGGGCCGACTACACCTTC.

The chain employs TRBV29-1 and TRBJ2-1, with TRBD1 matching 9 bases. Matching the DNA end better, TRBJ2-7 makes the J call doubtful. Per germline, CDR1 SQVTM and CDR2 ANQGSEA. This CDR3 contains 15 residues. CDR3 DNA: TGCAGCGTTGAATCGGCACAGGGGGCCAAGTACGAGCAGTACTTC. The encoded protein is CSVESAQGAKYEQYF.

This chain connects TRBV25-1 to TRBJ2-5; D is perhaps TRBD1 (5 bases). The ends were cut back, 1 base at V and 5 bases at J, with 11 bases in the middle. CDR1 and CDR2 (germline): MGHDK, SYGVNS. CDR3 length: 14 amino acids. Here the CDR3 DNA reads TGTGCCAGCAGTGAATTGACGTACAGGGAGACCCAGTACTTC. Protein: CASSELTYRETQYF.

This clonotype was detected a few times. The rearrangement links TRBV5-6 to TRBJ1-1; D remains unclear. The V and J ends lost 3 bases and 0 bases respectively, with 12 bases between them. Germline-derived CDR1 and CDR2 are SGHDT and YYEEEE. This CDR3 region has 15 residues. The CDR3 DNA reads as TGTGCCAGCAGCTCCGCCGGACCCTTGAACACTGAAGCTTTCTTT. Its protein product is CASSSAGPLNTEAFF.

The chain's CDR3 is CATSPVGSYEQYF. The CDR3 DNA reads TGTGCCACCAGTCCGGTAGGCTCCTACGAGCAGTACTTC. This chain uses TRBV24-1 with TRBJ2-7, with D unclear. Germline values: CDR1 KGHDR, CDR2 SFDVKD. The V end lost 6 bases, the J end lost 0 bases, and 8 bases lay between the germline ends. The CDR3 has 13 residues.

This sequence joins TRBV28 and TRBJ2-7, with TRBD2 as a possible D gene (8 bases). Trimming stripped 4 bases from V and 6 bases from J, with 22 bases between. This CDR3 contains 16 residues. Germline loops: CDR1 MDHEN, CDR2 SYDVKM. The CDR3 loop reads CASSSPGQAGRGEQYF. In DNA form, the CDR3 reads TGTGCCAGCAGTTCCCCCGGACAGGCCGGGAGGGGCGAGCAGTACTTC. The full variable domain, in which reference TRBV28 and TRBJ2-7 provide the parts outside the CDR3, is DVKVTQSSRYLVKRTGEKVFLECVQDMDHENMFWYRQDPGLGLRLIYFSYDVKMKEKGDIPEGYSVSREKKERFSLILESASTNQTSMYLCASSSPGQAGRGEQYFGPGTRLTVT.

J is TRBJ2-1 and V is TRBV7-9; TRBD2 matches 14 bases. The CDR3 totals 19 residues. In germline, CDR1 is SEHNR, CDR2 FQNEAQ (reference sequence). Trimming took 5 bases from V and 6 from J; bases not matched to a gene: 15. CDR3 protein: CASSDSGTSGSASGNEQFF. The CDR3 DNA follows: TGTGCCAGCAGCGATTCCGGGACTAGCGGGAGCGCGTCGGGCAATGAGCAGTTCTTC. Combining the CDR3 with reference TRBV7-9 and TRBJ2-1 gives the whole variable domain DTGVSQNPRHKITKRGQNVTFRCDPISEHNRLYWYRQTLGQGPEFLTYFQNEAQLEKSRLLSDRFSAERPKGSFSTLEIQRTEQGDSAMYLCASSDSGTSGSASGNEQFFGPGTRLTVL.

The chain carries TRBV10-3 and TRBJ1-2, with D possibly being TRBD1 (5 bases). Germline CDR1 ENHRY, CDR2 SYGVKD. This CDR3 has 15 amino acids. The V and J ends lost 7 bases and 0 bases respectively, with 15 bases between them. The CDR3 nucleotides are TGTGCCATCACAGGGCGCCCGGAAGCTAACTATGGCTACACCTTC. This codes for CAITGRPEANYGYTF.

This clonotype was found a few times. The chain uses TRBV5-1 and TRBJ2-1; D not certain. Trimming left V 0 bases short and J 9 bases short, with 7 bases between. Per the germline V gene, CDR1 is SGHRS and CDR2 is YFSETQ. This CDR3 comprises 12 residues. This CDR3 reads CASSLADAEQFF. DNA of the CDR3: TGCGCCAGCAGCTTGGCGGATGCTGAGCAGTTCTTC.

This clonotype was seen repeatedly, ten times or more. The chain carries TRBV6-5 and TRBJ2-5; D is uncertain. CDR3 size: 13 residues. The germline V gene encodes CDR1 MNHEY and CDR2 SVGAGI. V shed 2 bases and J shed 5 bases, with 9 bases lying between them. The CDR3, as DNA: TGTGCCAGCAGTTACCGCGATCGGGAGACCCAGTACTTC. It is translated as CASSYRDRETQYF.

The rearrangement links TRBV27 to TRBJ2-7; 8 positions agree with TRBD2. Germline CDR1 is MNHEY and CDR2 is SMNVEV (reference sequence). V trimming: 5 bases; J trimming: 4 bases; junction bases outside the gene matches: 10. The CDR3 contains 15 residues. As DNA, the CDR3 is TGTGCCAGCAGTCCGAAGCGGGAGCAACGGTACGAGCAGTACTTC. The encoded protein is CASSPKREQRYEQYF.

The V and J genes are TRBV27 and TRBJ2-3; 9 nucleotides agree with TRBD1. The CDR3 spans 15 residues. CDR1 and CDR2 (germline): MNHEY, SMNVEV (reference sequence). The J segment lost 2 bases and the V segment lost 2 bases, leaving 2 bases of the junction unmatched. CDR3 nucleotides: TGTGCCAGCAGTTTAGGGGACAGGGCCACAGATACGCAGTATTTT. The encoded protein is CASSLGDRATDTQYF.

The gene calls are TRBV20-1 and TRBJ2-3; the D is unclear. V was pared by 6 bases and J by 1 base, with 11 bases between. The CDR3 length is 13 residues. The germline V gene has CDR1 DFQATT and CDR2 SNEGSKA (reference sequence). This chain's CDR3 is CSASQPGTDTQYF. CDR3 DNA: TGCAGTGCAAGCCAACCCGGCACAGATACGCAGTATTTT.

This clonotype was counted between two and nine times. The CDR3 loop is CASSLGPAYGYTF. As DNA, the CDR3 is TGTGCCAGCAGCTTAGGTCCAGCCTATGGCTACACCTTC. The gene calls are TRBV7-9 and TRBJ1-2; no reliable D call. CDR1 is SEHNR, CDR2 FQNEAQ, per germline (reference sequence). The CDR3 length is 13 residues. The ends were cut back, 1 base at V and 4 bases at J, with 7 bases in the middle.

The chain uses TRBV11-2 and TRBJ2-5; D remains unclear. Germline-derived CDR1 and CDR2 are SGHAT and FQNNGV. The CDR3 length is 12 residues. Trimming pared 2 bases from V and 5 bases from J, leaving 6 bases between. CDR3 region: CASSLFLETQYF. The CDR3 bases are TGTGCCAGCAGCTTATTTTTGGAGACCCAGTACTTC. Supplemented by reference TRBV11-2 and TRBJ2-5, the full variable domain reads EAGVAQSPRYKIIEKRQSVAFWCNPISGHATLYWYQQILGQGPKLLIQFQNNGVVDDSQLPKDRFSAERLKGVDSTLKIQPAKLEDSAVYLCASSLFLETQYFGPGTRLLVL.

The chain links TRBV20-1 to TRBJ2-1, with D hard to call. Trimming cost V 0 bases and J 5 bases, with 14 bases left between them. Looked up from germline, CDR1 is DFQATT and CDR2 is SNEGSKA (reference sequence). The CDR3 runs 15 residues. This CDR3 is CSAREFAGGDNEQFF. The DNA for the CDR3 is TGCAGTGCTAGAGAGTTCGCAGGTGGGGACAATGAGCAGTTCTTC.

CDR3: CAISQGPGANVLTF. The CDR3 DNA follows: TGTGCCATCAGCCAGGGACCTGGGGCCAACGTCCTGACTTTC. The genes are TRBV10-3 and TRBJ2-6, with D tentatively TRBD1 or TRBD2 (5 bases each). V lost 6 bases to trimming and J lost 2 bases, with 8 bases between them. The CDR3 is 14 amino acids. Germline V lookup: CDR1 ENHRY, CDR2 SYGVKD.

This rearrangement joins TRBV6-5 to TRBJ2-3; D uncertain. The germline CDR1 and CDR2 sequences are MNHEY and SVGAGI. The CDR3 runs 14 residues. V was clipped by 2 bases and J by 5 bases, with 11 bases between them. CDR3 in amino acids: CASSYGVPLDTQYF. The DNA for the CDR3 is TGTGCCAGCAGTTACGGGGTGCCCCTAGATACGCAGTATTTT.

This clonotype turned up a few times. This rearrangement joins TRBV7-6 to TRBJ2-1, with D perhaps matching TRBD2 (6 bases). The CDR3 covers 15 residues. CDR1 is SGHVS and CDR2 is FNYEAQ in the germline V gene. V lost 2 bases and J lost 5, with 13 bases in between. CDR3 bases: TGTGCCAGCAGCTTAACTGGCGGGAAAGACAATGAGCAGTTCTTC. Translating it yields CASSLTGGKDNEQFF.